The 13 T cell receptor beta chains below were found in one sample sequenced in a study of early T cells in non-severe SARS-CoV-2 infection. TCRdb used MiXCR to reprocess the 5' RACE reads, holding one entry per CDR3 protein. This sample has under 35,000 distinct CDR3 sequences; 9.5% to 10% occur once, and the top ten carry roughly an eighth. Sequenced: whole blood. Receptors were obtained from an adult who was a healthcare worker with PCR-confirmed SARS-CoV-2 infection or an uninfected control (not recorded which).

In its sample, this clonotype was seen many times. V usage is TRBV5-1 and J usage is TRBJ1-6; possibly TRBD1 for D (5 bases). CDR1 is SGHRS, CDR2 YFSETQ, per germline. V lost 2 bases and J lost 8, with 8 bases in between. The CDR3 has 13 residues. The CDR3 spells CASSFGADSPLHF. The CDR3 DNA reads TGCGCCAGCAGCTTCGGGGCGGATTCACCCCTCCACTTT.

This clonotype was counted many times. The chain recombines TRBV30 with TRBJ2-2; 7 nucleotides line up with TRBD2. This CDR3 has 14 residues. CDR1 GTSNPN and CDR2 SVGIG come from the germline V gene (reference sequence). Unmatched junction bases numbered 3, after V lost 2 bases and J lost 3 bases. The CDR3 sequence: CAWSRLADTGELFF. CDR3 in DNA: TGTGCCTGGAGTCGGCTAGCGGACACCGGGGAGCTGTTTTTT. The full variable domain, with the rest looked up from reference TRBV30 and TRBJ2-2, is SQTIHQWPATLVQPVGSPLSLECTVEGTSNPNLYWYRQAAGRGLQLLFYSVGIGQISSEVPQNLSASRPQDRQFILSSKKLLLSDSGFYLCAWSRLADTGELFFGEGSRLTVL.

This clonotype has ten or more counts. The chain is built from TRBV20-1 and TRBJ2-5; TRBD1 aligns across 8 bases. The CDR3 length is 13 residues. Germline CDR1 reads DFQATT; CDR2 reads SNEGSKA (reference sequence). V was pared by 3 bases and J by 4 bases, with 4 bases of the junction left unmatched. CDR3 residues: CSASRTGLETQYF. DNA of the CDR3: TGCAGTGCTAGTAGGACAGGGTTAGAGACCCAGTACTTC.

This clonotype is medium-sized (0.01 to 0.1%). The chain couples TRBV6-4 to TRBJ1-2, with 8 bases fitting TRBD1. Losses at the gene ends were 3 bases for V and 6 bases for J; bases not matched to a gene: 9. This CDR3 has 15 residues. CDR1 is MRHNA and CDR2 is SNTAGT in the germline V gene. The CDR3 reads CASSETPQGVDGYTF. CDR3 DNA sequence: TGTGCCAGCAGTGAGACACCACAGGGGGTGGATGGCTACACCTTC.

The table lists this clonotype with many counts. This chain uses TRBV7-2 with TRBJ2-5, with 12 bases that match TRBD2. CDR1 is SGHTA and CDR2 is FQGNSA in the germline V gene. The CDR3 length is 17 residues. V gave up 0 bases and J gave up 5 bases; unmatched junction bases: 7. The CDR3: CASSLAASGGARETQYF. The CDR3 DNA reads TGTGCCAGCAGCTTAGCCGCTAGCGGGGGGGCCCGCGAGACCCAGTACTTC. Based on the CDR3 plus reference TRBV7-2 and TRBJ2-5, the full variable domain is GAGVSQSPSNKVTEKGKDVELRCDPISGHTALYWYRQSLGQGLEFLIYFQGNSAPDKSGLPSDRFSAERTGGSVSTLTIQRTQQEDSAVYLCASSLAASGGARETQYFGPGTRLLVL.

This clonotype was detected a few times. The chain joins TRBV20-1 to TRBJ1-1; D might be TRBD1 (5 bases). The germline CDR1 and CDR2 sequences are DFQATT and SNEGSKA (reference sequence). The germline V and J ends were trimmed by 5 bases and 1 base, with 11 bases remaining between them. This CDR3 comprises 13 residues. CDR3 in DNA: TGCAGTGCTGCTGACCAGGGGAACACTGAAGCTTTCTTT. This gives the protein CSAADQGNTEAFF.

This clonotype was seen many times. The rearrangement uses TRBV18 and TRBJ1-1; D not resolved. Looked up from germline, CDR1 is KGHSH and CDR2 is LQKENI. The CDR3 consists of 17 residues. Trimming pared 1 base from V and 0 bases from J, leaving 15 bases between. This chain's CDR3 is CASSPRAGGAMNTEAFF. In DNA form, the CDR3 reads TGTGCCAGCTCACCACGGGCTGGCGGTGCCATGAACACTGAAGCTTTCTTT. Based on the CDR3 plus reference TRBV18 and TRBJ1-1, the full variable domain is NAGVMQNPRHLVRRRGQEARLRCSPMKGHSHVYWYRQLPEEGLKFMVYLQKENIIDESGMPKERFSAEFPKEGPSILRIQQVVRGDSAAYFCASSPRAGGAMNTEAFFGQGTRLTVV.

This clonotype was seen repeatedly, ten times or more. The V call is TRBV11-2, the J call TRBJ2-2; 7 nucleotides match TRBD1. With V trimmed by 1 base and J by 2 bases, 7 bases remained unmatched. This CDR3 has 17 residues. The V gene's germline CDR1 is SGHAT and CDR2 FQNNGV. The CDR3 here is CASSLGRGTANTGELFF. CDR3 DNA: TGTGCCAGCAGCTTAGGACGAGGGACAGCAAACACCGGGGAGCTGTTTTTT.

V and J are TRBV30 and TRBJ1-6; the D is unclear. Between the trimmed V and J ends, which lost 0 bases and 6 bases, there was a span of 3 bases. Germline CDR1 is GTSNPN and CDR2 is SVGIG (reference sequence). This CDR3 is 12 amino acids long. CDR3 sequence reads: CAWSVPNSPLHF. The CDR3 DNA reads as TGTGCCTGGAGTGTTCCTAATTCACCCCTCCACTTT.

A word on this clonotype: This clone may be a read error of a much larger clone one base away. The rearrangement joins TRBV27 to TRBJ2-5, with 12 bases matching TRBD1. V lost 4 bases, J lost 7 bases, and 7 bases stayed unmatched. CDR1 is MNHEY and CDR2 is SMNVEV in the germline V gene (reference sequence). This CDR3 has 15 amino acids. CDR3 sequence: CASSSSRDRGRTQYF. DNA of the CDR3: TGTGCCAGCAGTTCTTCCCGGGACAGGGGGCGGACCCAGTACTTC.

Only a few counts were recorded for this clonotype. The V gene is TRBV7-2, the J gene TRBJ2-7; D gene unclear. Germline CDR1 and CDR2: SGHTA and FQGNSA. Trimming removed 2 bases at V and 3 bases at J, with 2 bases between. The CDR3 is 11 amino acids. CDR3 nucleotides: TGTGCCAGCAGCTTAATCTACGAGCAGTACTTC. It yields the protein CASSLIYEQYF.

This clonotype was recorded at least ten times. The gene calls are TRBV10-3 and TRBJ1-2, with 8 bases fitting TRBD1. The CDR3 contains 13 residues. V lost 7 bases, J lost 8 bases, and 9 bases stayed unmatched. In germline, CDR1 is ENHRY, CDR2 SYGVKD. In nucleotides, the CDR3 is TGTGCCATCATCCCGGACAGGGCTATAGGCTACACCTTC. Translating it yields CAIIPDRAIGYTF.

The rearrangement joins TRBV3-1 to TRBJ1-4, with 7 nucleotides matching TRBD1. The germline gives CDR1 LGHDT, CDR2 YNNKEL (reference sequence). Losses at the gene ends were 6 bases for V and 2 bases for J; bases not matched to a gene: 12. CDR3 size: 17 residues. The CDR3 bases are TGTGCCAGCAGACCCAACAGGGGAGTATCGACTAATGAAAAACTGTTTTTT. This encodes CASRPNRGVSTNEKLFF. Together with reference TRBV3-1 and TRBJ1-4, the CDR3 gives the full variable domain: DTAVSQTPKYLVTQMGNDKSIKCEQNLGHDTMYWYKQDSKKFLKIMFSYNNKELIINETVPNRFSPKSPDKAHLNLHINSLELGDSAVYFCASRPNRGVSTNEKLFFGSGTQLSVL.